Each of the 3 T cell receptor beta chains below was sequenced from the same sample in a study of T cell repertoires in cytomegalovirus infection. What these receptors recognize is not known. Using its own MiXCR run on the reads, TCRdb lists one record per CDR3 protein. This sample has around 120,000 distinct CDR3 sequences, with roughly 25% found just once. Sequenced: PBMCs, sequenced either directly or after in vitro stimulation (not recorded which). Receptor source: a human donor in good health (CMV status not recorded). Some clones in this sample may be carry-over from other donors' samples.

This clonotype was found many times. The chain uses TRBV28 and TRBJ1-2, with D hard to call. This CDR3 spans 16 amino acids. Trimming pared 5 bases from V and 1 base from J, leaving 17 bases between. CDR1 and CDR2 from the germline V gene are MDHEN and SYDVKM. The CDR3 region has the DNA TGTGCCAGCAGTGATAACCCGGCCACCTTTAACTATGGCTACACCTTC. It codes for CASSDNPATFNYGYTF.

At least ten counts were recorded for this clonotype. The gene calls are TRBV7-2 and TRBJ1-2, with D perhaps TRBD1 (5 bases). Trimming cost V 5 bases and J 3 bases, with 13 bases left between them. The CDR3 is made up of 14 amino acids. Looked up from germline, CDR1 is SGHTA and CDR2 is FQGNSA. CDR3 DNA sequence: TGTGCCAGCAGCCCCCGGGACCCTTACTATGGCTACACCTTC. This sequence encodes CASSPRDPYYGYTF. The full variable domain, rest sourced from reference TRBV7-2 and TRBJ1-2, is GAGVSQSPSNKVTEKGKDVELRCDPISGHTALYWYRQSLGQGLEFLIYFQGNSAPDKSGLPSDRFSAERTGGSVSTLTIQRTQQEDSAVYLCASSPRDPYYGYTFGSGTRLTVV.

The gene calls are TRBV19 and TRBJ1-5; the match to TRBD1 covers 8 bases. Losses at the gene ends were 1 base for V and 5 bases for J; bases not matched to a gene: 1. The germline V gene has CDR1 LNHDA and CDR2 SQIVND (reference sequence). The CDR3 has 14 residues. This chain's CDR3 is CASSIVTGDQPQHF. The CDR3 DNA is TGTGCCAGTAGTATAGTGACAGGGGATCAGCCCCAGCATTTT.